What follows is one T cell receptor beta chain and its context. Its antigen remains unknown. TCRdb passed the 5' RACE reads through MiXCR, listing each CDR3 protein once. This table holds about 72,000 distinct CDR3 sequences, about a tenth found once. The CDR3 spans 16 residues. V lost 3 bases, J lost 6 bases, and 18 bases lay in between. Germline loops: CDR1 LNHDA, CDR2 SQIVND (reference sequence). The sample originates from a study of early T cells in non-severe SARS-CoV-2 infection. Study findings and constraints: Comparison of clonotypes with VDJdb favored anti-spike CD8 responses while missing private and CD4 specificities.

The rearrangement links TRBV19 to TRBJ2-4, with D perhaps TRBD2 (6 bases). Sample: whole blood, taken at baseline. This TCR came from an adult who was a healthcare worker with PCR-confirmed SARS-CoV-2 infection or an uninfected control (not recorded which). CDR3 residues: CASSIALPVSGNIQYF. The CDR3 coding sequence is TGTGCCAGTAGTATCGCCCTCCCCGTTAGCGGAAACATTCAGTACTTC.